The 27 T cell receptor beta chains in this list originate from one sample, sequenced in a study of cytomegalovirus exposure and HLA in healthy donors. With 60 Vbeta and 13 Jbeta primers, the PCR was carried out. The method was immunoSEQ multiplex PCR; TCRdb's version includes in-frame clones alone and lacks a portion of them. The table lists 55,000 to 75,000 clones, 60% to 80% of them singletons. Material: PBMCs. The receptors originated from a man aged 25 to 45 in good health and CMV-seronegative.

The chain joins TRBV12-5 to TRBJ2-7, with a tentative D call TRBD1 (6 bases). Germline V CDR1 and CDR2: LGHNT, FRNRAP. V lost 5 bases to trimming and J lost 2 bases, with 10 bases between them. The length of the CDR3 is 13 residues. The CDR3 bases are TGTGCTAGTGGTAGGGACACAACCTACGAGCAGTACTTC. Amino acids: CASGRDTTYEQYF.

J is TRBJ2-2 and V is TRBV2; D possibly corresponds to TRBD1 (5 bases). The CDR3 spans 14 residues. Trimming stripped 6 bases from V and 0 bases from J, with 8 bases between. CDR1 and CDR2 (germline): SNHLY, FYNNEI. The CDR3, as DNA: TGTGCCAGCAGCCTGACAGCGAACACCGGGGAGCTGTTTTTT. Its translation is CASSLTANTGELFF.

The chain employs TRBV30 and TRBJ1-1, with a tentative D call TRBD1 (6 bases). Trimming shortened V by 5 bases and J by 2 bases, and 15 bases separated the two germline ends. Germline CDR1 and CDR2: GTSNPN and SVGIG (reference sequence). The CDR3 has 14 amino acids. DNA for the CDR3: TGTGCCTGGGCTCGGGGGGGCTTCAACACTGAAGCTTTCTTT. Its protein product is CAWARGGFNTEAFF.

This CDR3 is CASSSRAGDTEAFF. In nucleotides, the CDR3 is TGCGCCAGCAGCAGCCGGGCCGGGGACACTGAAGCTTTCTTT. The V and J genes are TRBV5-1 and TRBJ1-1; unclear D gene. This CDR3 is built from 14 residues. Germline CDR1 is SGHRS and CDR2 is YFSETQ. The V end lost 4 bases, the J end lost 3 bases, and 13 bases lay between the germline ends. The entire variable domain, with the rest obtained from reference TRBV5-1 and TRBJ1-1, is as follows: KAGVTQTPRYLIKTRGQQVTLSCSPISGHRSVSWYQQTPGQGLQFLFEYFSETQRNKGNFPGRFSGRQFSNSRSEMNVSTLELGDSALYLCASSSRAGDTEAFFGQGTRLTVV.

V is TRBV13 and J is TRBJ2-1, with a possible D match to TRBD2 (6 bases). Germline V gene sequence: CDR1 PRHDT, CDR2 FYEKMQ (reference sequence). CDR3 length: 15 residues. Trimming removed 2 bases from V and 2 bases from J, with 10 bases in between. The CDR3 nucleotides are TGTGCCAGCAGCTTACCGGGGGTCCCCTACAATGAGCAGTTCTTC. Amino acid sequence: CASSLPGVPYNEQFF.

The chain carries TRBV20-1 and TRBJ2-2; D is unresolved. The germline gives CDR1 DFQATT, CDR2 SNEGSKA (reference sequence). The CDR3 covers 11 residues. CDR3 DNA sequence: TGCGGCAACGGGAACACCGGGGAGCTGTTTTTT. This codes for CGNGNTGELFF.

This clone was seen only a few times. This chain links TRBV28 with TRBJ2-2; a possible D gene is TRBD2 (5 bases). Germline values: CDR1 MDHEN, CDR2 SYDVKM. The CDR3 loop spans 16 amino acids. Trimming removed 7 bases at V and 4 bases at J, with 19 bases between. Here the CDR3 reads CASTLPSGVGTGELFF. In DNA form, the CDR3 reads TGTGCCAGCACCCTCCCTTCCGGGGTAGGCACCGGGGAGCTGTTTTTT.

The J gene is TRBJ1-2, the V gene TRBV4-1, with 9 bases lining up with TRBD1. Germline-derived CDR1 and CDR2 are MGHRA and YSYEKL. CDR3 length equals 15 residues. Unmatched junction bases numbered 6, after V lost 2 bases and J lost 5 bases. CDR3 bases: TGCGCCAGCAGCCAAAGGACAGGGGCAGGGTATGGCTACACCTTC. It encodes CASSQRTGAGYGYTF.

The chain uses TRBV5-1 and TRBJ2-7; perhaps TRBD1 as D (5 bases). V lost 6 bases to trimming and J lost 0 bases, with 13 bases between them. The CDR3 length is 14 residues. Germline V gene lookup returns CDR1 SGHRS and CDR2 YFSETQ. As DNA, the CDR3 is TGCGCCAGCAACAGCCAAGACAGCTCCTACGAGCAGTACTTC. The encoded protein is CASNSQDSSYEQYF.

The chain links TRBV7-2 to TRBJ2-5, with unresolved D. CDR1 SGHTA and CDR2 FQGNSA come from the germline V gene. The CDR3 sequence is 15 residues long. The V end lost 4 bases, the J end lost 1 base, and 13 bases lay between the germline ends. DNA of the CDR3: TGTGCCAGCAGCTCCACCGGAGTAGGCCAAGAGACCCAGTACTTC. Its protein is CASSSTGVGQETQYF.

This clone was seen more than once but under ten times. The chain couples TRBV6-1 to TRBJ1-5; no definite D call. Trimming shortened V by 2 bases and J by 6 bases, and 14 bases separated the two germline ends. In germline, CDR1 is MNHNS, CDR2 SASEGT. CDR3 size: 15 residues. Written as DNA, the CDR3 is TGTGCCAGCAGTGAAATGGTGGGAGAGCGTCAGCCCCAGCATTTT. Its translation: CASSEMVGERQPQHF.

The chain recombines TRBV19 with TRBJ1-2, with TRBD1 matching over 8 bases. This CDR3 has 12 amino acids. Germline CDR1 and CDR2: LNHDA and SQIVND (reference sequence). The V and J ends lost 9 bases and 4 bases, in that order; junction bases with no gene match: 4. This CDR3 reads CASRQGPYGYTF. The CDR3 DNA follows: TGTGCCAGCCGACAGGGGCCCTATGGCTACACCTTC.

The rearrangement links TRBV14 to TRBJ1-6; D is uncertain. From germline, CDR1 is SGHDN and CDR2 FVKESK. The V and J ends lost 3 bases and 4 bases respectively, with 7 bases between them. The length of the CDR3 is 14 residues. The CDR3 DNA sequence: TGTGCCAGCAGCCAGGGGAGATATAATTCACCCCTCCACTTT. Its protein product is CASSQGRYNSPLHF. The full variable domain, in which reference TRBV14 and TRBJ1-6 provide the parts outside the CDR3, is EAGVTQFPSHSVIEKGQTVTLRCDPISGHDNLYWYRRVMGKEIKFLLHFVKESKQDESGMPNNRFLAERTGGTYSTLKVQPAELEDSGVYFCASSQGRYNSPLHFGNGTRLTVT.

This clone is medium-sized in the sample. The chain uses TRBV4-1 and TRBJ2-3; TRBD1 matches 7 bases. With V trimmed by 5 bases and J by 3 bases, 11 bases remained unmatched. This CDR3 spans 16 amino acids. Germline CDR1 reads MGHRA; CDR2 reads YSYEKL. The CDR3 spells CASSEFFRQGTDTQYF. In DNA form, the CDR3 reads TGCGCCAGCAGCGAGTTCTTCAGACAGGGTACAGATACGCAGTATTTT.

DNA of the CDR3: TGTGCCAGCAGTTACTCGAGGCCCGACCAGGGAGAAGCTTTCTTT. It specifies CASSYSRPDQGEAFF. V gene TRBV6-5 combines with J gene TRBJ1-1; tentative D call: TRBD1 (5 bases). In germline, CDR1 is MNHEY, CDR2 SVGAGI. Trimming pared 0 bases from V and 8 bases from J, leaving 16 bases between. CDR3 length: 15 residues.

This sequence joins TRBV6-5 and TRBJ1-6, with D possibly matching TRBD1 (5 bases). The CDR3 loop spans 13 amino acids. The germline V gene encodes CDR1 MNHEY and CDR2 SVGAGI. V was shortened by 7 bases and J by 7 bases, with 11 bases between the two germline ends. The CDR3 bases are TGTGCCAGCAATCAGGGTTCCAATTCACCCCTCCACTTT. This translates into CASNQGSNSPLHF.

V and J are TRBV6-1 and TRBJ1-1; D is uncertain. With 7 bases removed from V and 1 base from J, the gap between germline ends came to 4 bases. There are 11 residues in the CDR3. Per germline, CDR1 MNHNS and CDR2 SASEGT. CDR3 residues: CASTENTEAFF. The CDR3 region has the DNA TGTGCCAGCACAGAGAACACTGAAGCTTTCTTT.

CDR3 in amino acids: CASSESLTGSPYTF. Here the CDR3 DNA reads TGTGCCAGCAGTGAATCCTTGACAGGGTCTCCCTACACCTTC. This chain joins TRBV2 and TRBJ1-2; TRBD1 matches at 7 bases. CDR3 length equals 14 residues. V lost 2 bases to trimming and J lost 10 bases; unmatched junction nucleotides: 10. Germline CDR1 and CDR2: SNHLY and FYNNEI.

Written as DNA, the CDR3 is TGTGCCAGCAGCTTAGCCAGGTACAATGAGCAGTTCTTC. It yields the protein CASSLARYNEQFF. V usage is TRBV7-9 and J usage is TRBJ2-1; D remains unclear. Germline CDR1 and CDR2: SEHNR and FQNEAQ (reference sequence). Trimming removed 0 bases from V and 4 bases from J, with 4 bases in between. The CDR3 loop spans 13 amino acids.

The rearrangement uses TRBV5-1 and TRBJ1-6, with D tentatively TRBD1 (6 bases). V was clipped by 5 bases and J by 9 bases, with 21 bases between them. This CDR3 spans 16 amino acids. CDR1 is SGHRS and CDR2 is YFSETQ in the germline V gene. The CDR3 reads CASRDSPGRTASPLHF. In DNA form, the CDR3 reads TGCGCCAGCAGAGATTCTCCCGGCCGGACAGCTTCACCCCTCCACTTT.

This rearrangement joins TRBV2 to TRBJ1-2, with 8 nucleotides matching TRBD1. The CDR3 contains 14 residues. CDR1 SNHLY and CDR2 FYNNEI come from the germline V gene. V lost 5 bases and J lost 7; bases outside the gene matches: 9. The CDR3 nucleotides are TGTGCCAGCAGTCGCGGGACAGGTTACGGTGGCTACACCTTC. This gives the protein CASSRGTGYGGYTF.

V usage is TRBV7-9 and J usage is TRBJ1-3, with D tentatively TRBD1 (6 bases). The germline gives CDR1 SEHNR, CDR2 FQNEAQ (reference sequence). Trimming removed 0 bases from V and 7 bases from J, with 13 bases in between. The CDR3 sequence is 15 residues long. CDR3 residues: CASSLATGSRNTIYF. DNA of the CDR3: TGTGCCAGCAGCTTAGCGACAGGTTCGCGTAACACCATATATTTT.

The rearrangement uses TRBV29-1 and TRBJ1-2, with 9 bases aligning to TRBD1. Germline V lookup: CDR1 SQVTM, CDR2 ANQGSEA. The CDR3 has 14 residues. With 1 base clipped from V and 2 bases from J, the junction kept 2 bases outside the gene matches. CDR3 DNA sequence: TGCAGCGTTGAAGGGGACAGGGCGAACTATGGCTACACCTTC. Its translation is CSVEGDRANYGYTF.

This chain links TRBV5-1 with TRBJ1-1, with no clear D. V was cut by 0 bases and J by 0 bases, with 15 bases left in between. This CDR3 region has 17 residues. Per the germline V gene, CDR1 is SGHRS and CDR2 is YFSETQ. The CDR3 protein is CASSLVAVRSMNTEAFF. DNA of the CDR3: TGCGCCAGCAGCTTGGTGGCAGTCCGATCAATGAACACTGAAGCTTTCTTT.

V is TRBV5-1 and J is TRBJ1-4, with 8 bases lining up with TRBD1. Germline trimming cut 4 bases from V and 5 bases from J; bases unmatched to any gene: 7. CDR3 length: 15 residues. Germline V gives CDR1 SGHRS, CDR2 YFSETQ. This CDR3 reads CASSLYRGGNEKLFF. The DNA for the CDR3 is TGCGCCAGCAGCCTATACAGGGGGGGGAATGAAAAACTGTTTTTT.

V gene TRBV6-5 combines with J gene TRBJ2-5; 13 nucleotides agree with TRBD2. The ends lost 2 bases at V and 8 bases at J; junction bases unmatched: 5. The CDR3 contains 15 residues. Germline-derived CDR1 and CDR2 are MNHEY and SVGAGI. CDR3 protein: CASSYLTSGGKTQYF. The CDR3 bases are TGTGCCAGCAGTTACCTGACTAGCGGGGGGAAAACCCAGTACTTC.

This clone was counted a few times. The chain joins TRBV4-1 to TRBJ2-3; maybe TRBD2 (6 bases). Deletions cut 1 base from V and 0 bases from J, with 11 bases between. The CDR3 is 16 amino acids. CDR1 MGHRA and CDR2 YSYEKL come from the germline V gene. In DNA, the CDR3 is TGCGCCAGCAGCCAAGGACGGAGGGAAAGCACAGATACGCAGTATTTT. Residues: CASSQGRRESTDTQYF.